This T cell receptor (beta chain) originates from a study of blood T cell repertoires in COVID-19. Study overall: Both acute and convalescent COVID-19 samples were obtained from the United States, Italy and Spain. The analysed material was cDNA or gDNA that came from T cells, B-cell-depleted T cells, or PBMCs.

Generated by immunoSEQ multiplex PCR, the TCRdb table keeps only in-frame clones and is missing some. The sample has about 200,000 clones, 76% seen once; the top ten hold about a sixth. Trimming cost V 2 bases and J 6 bases; bases outside gene matches: 5. There are 15 residues in the CDR3. Germline V gene data show CDR1 as LGHDT and CDR2 as YNNKEL (reference sequence). The TCR was taken from a woman between 50 and 59 years old with acute COVID-19. The rearrangement uses TRBV3-1 (or the pseudogene TRBV3-2) and TRBJ2-2; 8 bases agree with TRBD2. Sequencing input: PBMCs or T cells enriched from blood (not recorded which). CDR3 region: CASSQSGGTPGELFF. The CDR3 DNA sequence: TGTGCCAGCAGCCAAAGCGGGGGCACCCCCGGGGAGCTGTTTTTT.